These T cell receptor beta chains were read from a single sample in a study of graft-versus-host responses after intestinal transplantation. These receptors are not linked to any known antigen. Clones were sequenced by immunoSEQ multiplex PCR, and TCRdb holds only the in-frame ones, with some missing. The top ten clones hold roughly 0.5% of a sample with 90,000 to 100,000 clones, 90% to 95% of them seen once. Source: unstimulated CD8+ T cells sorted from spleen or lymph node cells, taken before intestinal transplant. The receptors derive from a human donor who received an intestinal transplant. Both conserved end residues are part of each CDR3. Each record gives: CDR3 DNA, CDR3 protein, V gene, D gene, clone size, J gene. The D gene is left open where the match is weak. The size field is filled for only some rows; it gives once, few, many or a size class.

cdr3_nt: TGTGCCACCAGCATTGGACAGAGCGGTAATCAGCCCCAGCATTTT
cdr3_aa: CATSIGQSGNQPQHF
v_call: TRBV15
d_call: NA
clone_size: NA
j_call: TRBJ1-5

cdr3_nt: TGCGCCAGCAGTAGTGGGACAGGGGACTACGAGCAGTACTTC
cdr3_aa: CASSSGTGDYEQYF
v_call: TRBV4-1
d_call: TRBD1
clone_size: NA
j_call: TRBJ2-7

cdr3_nt: TGTGCCAGCAGCTTTGGTAGTGGGCTCAATCAGCCCCAGCATTTT
cdr3_aa: CASSFGSGLNQPQHF
v_call: TRBV7-9
d_call: NA
clone_size: NA
j_call: TRBJ1-5

cdr3_nt: TGTGCCAGCAGCTTTTTGAGGGGAGGGTACACAGATACGCAGTATTTT
cdr3_aa: CASSFLRGGYTDTQYF
v_call: TRBV7-9
d_call: TRBD2
clone_size: NA
j_call: TRBJ2-3

cdr3_nt: TGTGCCAGCAGTTTAGGGCAGGGGAATGGCTACACCTTC
cdr3_aa: CASSLGQGNGYTF
v_call: TRBV27
d_call: NA
clone_size: NA
j_call: TRBJ1-2

cdr3_nt: TGTGCCAGCAGTGATAGGGGGCCCCTTCACAATGAGCAGTTCTTC
cdr3_aa: CASSDRGPLHNEQFF
v_call: TRBV6-1
d_call: TRBD1
clone_size: once
j_call: TRBJ2-1

cdr3_nt: TGTGCCAGCAGCTTACGACAGCTCAACTATGGCTACACCTTC
cdr3_aa: CASSLRQLNYGYTF
v_call: TRBV5-6
d_call: NA
clone_size: once
j_call: TRBJ1-2

cdr3_nt: TGTGCCAGCAGCTTGAGTGGGACAGGGATAAACCTACGGACCTACGAGCAGTACTTC
cdr3_aa: CASSLSGTGINLRTYEQYF
v_call: TRBV5-8
d_call: TRBD1
clone_size: NA
j_call: TRBJ2-7

cdr3_nt: TGTGCCAGCAACCCCTGGGCAGGGGGCCAAGAGACCCAGTACTTC
cdr3_aa: CASNPWAGGQETQYF
v_call: TRBV5-4
d_call: TRBD1
clone_size: NA
j_call: TRBJ2-5

cdr3_nt: TGTGCCAGCAGTGTGACATACACCGGGGAGCTGTTTTTT
cdr3_aa: CASSVTYTGELFF
v_call: TRBV5-6
d_call: NA
clone_size: NA
j_call: TRBJ2-2

cdr3_nt: TGTGCCAGCAGCAGGGGACAGGGGGCGGACTATGGCTACACCTTC
cdr3_aa: CASSRGQGADYGYTF
v_call: TRBV5-6
d_call: TRBD1
clone_size: once
j_call: TRBJ1-2

cdr3_nt: TGTGCCAGCAGTCAGGGGGGCTACGAGCAGTACTTC
cdr3_aa: CASSQGGYEQYF
v_call: TRBV25-1
d_call: NA
clone_size: NA
j_call: TRBJ2-7

cdr3_nt: TGTGCCAGCAGTCACGGGACAGGGGTTGCAGATACGCAGTATTTT
cdr3_aa: CASSHGTGVADTQYF
v_call: TRBV27
d_call: TRBD1
clone_size: NA
j_call: TRBJ2-3

cdr3_nt: TGTGCCAGCAGCCTTTCACCGGGATTCTACGAGCAGTACTTC
cdr3_aa: CASSLSPGFYEQYF
v_call: TRBV27
d_call: NA
clone_size: NA
j_call: TRBJ2-7

cdr3_nt: TGCGCCAGCAGTCAGGTAGGGGATCGTGGCTACACCTTC
cdr3_aa: CASSQVGDRGYTF
v_call: TRBV23-1
d_call: NA
clone_size: NA
j_call: TRBJ1-2

cdr3_nt: TGTGCCAGCAGTGAAACAGGGTACAAAAACATTCAGTACTTC
cdr3_aa: CASSETGYKNIQYF
v_call: TRBV6-1
d_call: NA
clone_size: NA
j_call: TRBJ2-4

cdr3_nt: TGTGCCAGCGGGCCAACAGGGGCTGGCAATCAGCCCCAGCATTTT
cdr3_aa: CASGPTGAGNQPQHF
v_call: TRBV6-5
d_call: TRBD1
clone_size: NA
j_call: TRBJ1-5

cdr3_nt: TGTGCCACCAGCAGAGAGGGACAGGGGTTCCACGAGCAGTACTTC
cdr3_aa: CATSREGQGFHEQYF
v_call: TRBV15
d_call: TRBD1
clone_size: NA
j_call: TRBJ2-7

cdr3_nt: TGCGCCAGCAGCTTTCAGCAGGGAGGGGGGACTGAAGCTTTCTTT
cdr3_aa: CASSFQQGGGTEAFF
v_call: TRBV5-1
d_call: NA
clone_size: NA
j_call: TRBJ1-1

cdr3_nt: TGTGCCAGTACCTTAAGAGTCAACACTGAAGCTTTCTTT
cdr3_aa: CASTLRVNTEAFF
v_call: TRBV19
d_call: NA
clone_size: NA
j_call: TRBJ1-1

cdr3_nt: TGCGCCAGCAACTACGGGACAGGGGGCTCCTACGAGCAGTACTTC
cdr3_aa: CASNYGTGGSYEQYF
v_call: TRBV5-1
d_call: TRBD1
clone_size: NA
j_call: TRBJ2-7

cdr3_nt: TGTGCCAGCAGCTTAACGGCTAGCGGATACGAGCAGTACTTC
cdr3_aa: CASSLTASGYEQYF
v_call: TRBV7-2
d_call: TRBD2
clone_size: NA
j_call: TRBJ2-7

cdr3_nt: TGTGCCAGCAGAATATCTGTCCAGGGCGAGCAGTACTTC
cdr3_aa: CASRISVQGEQYF
v_call: TRBV2
d_call: NA
clone_size: NA
j_call: TRBJ2-7

cdr3_nt: TGTGCCAGCAGCTTATCCCAGACTAGCGGGAGTACAGATACGCAGTATTTT
cdr3_aa: CASSLSQTSGSTDTQYF
v_call: TRBV7-9
d_call: TRBD2
clone_size: NA
j_call: TRBJ2-3